The rows below give T cell receptor beta chains drawn from one sample of a study of T cells expressing NK-cell markers. TCRdb re-called the 5' RACE reads; every CDR3 protein appears as one record, without DNA. Its listing shows about 550,000 distinct CDR3 sequences. The specimen was blood T cells: a sorted CD56 or NKG2C T cell subset, CD4+ or CD8+ T cells, or bulk PBMC T cells (not recorded which). The receptor source for this set is a man aged 18 to 29 in good health. The CDR3 runs from the conserved cysteine through the conserved F or W.

v_call,j_call,cdr3_aa
TRBV5-1,TRBJ2-5,CASSLEFIQETQYF
TRBV29-1,TRBJ2-3,CSVGSRDTQYF
TRBV12-3/TRBV12-4,TRBJ1-6,CASSLWSEASPLHF
TRBV11-2,TRBJ2-5,CASSSGARGNGETQYF
TRBV7-7,TRBJ2-1,CASSLAGPAYNEQFF
TRBV29-1,TRBJ2-7,CSVVLGDRGREQYF
TRBV3-1,TRBJ2-2,CASSQWLPSGETNTGELFF
TRBV27,TRBJ2-1,CASKRTVSYNEQFF
TRBV12-3/TRBV12-4,TRBJ2-5,CASSPREVEETQYF
TRBV20-1,TRBJ2-7,CSARVFAEQYF
TRBV28,TRBJ2-2,CASSRDTGTGELFF
TRBV5-6,TRBJ2-3,CASSLGTGVSPDTQYF
TRBV14,TRBJ2-5,CASSQGLRAGLRETQYF
TRBV12-3/TRBV12-4,TRBJ2-1,CASTDLAGNNEQFF
TRBV5-1,TRBJ2-5,CASSLETGEAQYF
TRBV20-1,TRBJ2-7,CSASLSISGVEYEQYF
TRBV11-1,TRBJ2-1,CASSKGLAVNEQFF
TRBV5-1,TRBJ2-7,CASSPPGLDSRSYF